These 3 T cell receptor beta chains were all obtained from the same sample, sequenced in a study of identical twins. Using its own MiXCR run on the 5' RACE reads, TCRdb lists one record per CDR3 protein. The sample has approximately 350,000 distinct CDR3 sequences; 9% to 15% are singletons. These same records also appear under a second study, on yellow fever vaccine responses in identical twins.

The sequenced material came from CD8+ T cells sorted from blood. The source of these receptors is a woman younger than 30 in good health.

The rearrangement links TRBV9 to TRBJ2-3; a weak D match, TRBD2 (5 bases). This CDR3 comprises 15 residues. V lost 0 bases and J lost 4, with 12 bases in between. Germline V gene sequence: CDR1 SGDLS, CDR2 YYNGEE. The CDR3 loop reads CASSVALGESDTQYF. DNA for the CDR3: TGTGCCAGCAGCGTAGCCCTCGGGGAGTCAGATACGCAGTATTTT.

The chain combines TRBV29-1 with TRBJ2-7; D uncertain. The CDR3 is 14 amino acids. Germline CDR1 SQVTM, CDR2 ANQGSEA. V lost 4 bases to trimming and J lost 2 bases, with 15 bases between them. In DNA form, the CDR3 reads TGCAGCGTTGGGACCTTTTTGGTACCCTACGAGCAGTACTTC. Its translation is CSVGTFLVPYEQYF.

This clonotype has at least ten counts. In DNA, the CDR3 is TGTGCCACCAGTTTTCTCAATGAGCAGTTCTTC. It encodes CATSFLNEQFF. The J gene is TRBJ2-1, the V gene TRBV24-1; D call uncertain. In germline, CDR1 is KGHDR, CDR2 SFDVKD. V lost 6 bases and J 6 bases, leaving 5 bases between the germline ends. This CDR3 spans 11 amino acids.